This passage covers 14 T cell receptor beta chains from one sample sequenced in a study of shared clonotypes between healthy human individuals. Naive-designated CD8 cells lacked CD45RO, were positively enriched for CCR7, and omitted terminally differentiated effector memory CD45RA+ cells. Assay used: immunoSEQ multiplex PCR; TCRdb lists only in-frame clones, some missing. The sample holds 660,000 or so clones; approximately 96% are singletons and the top ten take more than 0.085%. Specimen: naive CD8+ T cells sorted from blood. These receptor sequences come from a woman in her 30s in good health.

This chain uses TRBV5-1 with TRBJ2-3; TRBD2 agrees at 12 bases. V shed 9 bases and J 0 bases; nucleotides not matched to a gene: 5. This CDR3 contains 15 residues. The germline V gene encodes CDR1 SGHRS and CDR2 YFSETQ. CDR3 in DNA: TGCGCCACCCAAGGACTAGCGGGAAGCACAGATACGCAGTATTTT. It translates to CATQGLAGSTDTQYF.

J is TRBJ1-2 and V is TRBV6-5; D unresolved. Germline V gene lookup returns CDR1 MNHEY and CDR2 SVGAGI. V lost 0 bases to trimming and J lost 5 bases, with 7 bases between them. The CDR3 is 13 residues long. The CDR3 DNA is TGTGCCAGCAGTTACTCGGACTATTATGGCTACACCTTC. Translating it yields CASSYSDYYGYTF.

The chain recombines TRBV5-1 with TRBJ2-1; no clear D. Germline V gene sequence: CDR1 SGHRS, CDR2 YFSETQ. The CDR3 spans 13 residues. Trimming took 2 bases from V and 6 from J, leaving 9 bases between them. The CDR3 DNA follows: TGCGCCAGCAGCTTATTCTCCCCCAATGAGCAGTTCTTC. Its translation: CASSLFSPNEQFF.

The chain joins TRBV10-3 to TRBJ1-1; D is possibly TRBD1 (5 bases). The CDR3 runs 15 residues. The V and J ends lost 3 bases and 8 bases respectively, with 19 bases between them. CDR1 and CDR2 (germline): ENHRY, SYGVKD. The CDR3 loop is CAISDPPDSEGEAFF. The CDR3 coding sequence is TGTGCCATCAGTGACCCCCCTGACAGTGAGGGGGAAGCTTTCTTT.

J is TRBJ2-3 and V is TRBV9; TRBD1 is a possible D gene (5 bases). The CDR3 loop spans 14 amino acids. Trimming took 1 base from V and 3 from J, leaving 9 bases between them. Germline V CDR1 and CDR2: SGDLS, YYNGEE. The chain's CDR3 is CASSVSRATDTQYF. In nucleotides, the CDR3 is TGTGCCAGCAGCGTATCCAGGGCTACAGATACGCAGTATTTT.

This rearrangement joins TRBV19 to TRBJ2-2, with D maybe TRBD2 (5 bases). The V end was cut by 6 bases, the J end by 3 bases, with 11 bases between. Germline V gene lookup returns CDR1 LNHDA and CDR2 SQIVND (reference sequence). There are 14 residues in the CDR3. The CDR3 bases are TGTGCCAGTAGCTTAGCGTTAGACACCGGGGAGCTGTTTTTT. It specifies CASSLALDTGELFF. Combining the CDR3 with reference TRBV19 and TRBJ2-2 gives the whole variable domain DGGITQSPKYLFRKEGQNVTLSCEQNLNHDAMYWYRQDPGQGLRLIYYSQIVNDFQKGDIAEGYSVSREKKESFPLTVTSAQKNPTAFYLCASSLALDTGELFFGEGSRLTVL.

This clone appeared a single time. The J gene is TRBJ2-5, the V gene TRBV18, with no clear D. CDR1 and CDR2 from the germline V gene are KGHSH and LQKENI. This CDR3 spans 17 amino acids. V was trimmed by 2 bases and J by 0 bases, leaving 16 bases between them. The CDR3 is CASSPVVDHSYQETQYF. CDR3 nucleotides: TGTGCCAGCTCACCAGTCGTCGACCACTCGTACCAAGAGACCCAGTACTTC.

The V call is TRBV28, the J call TRBJ1-5; no reliable D call. Trimming left V 1 base short and J 5 bases short, with 6 bases between. Per the germline V gene, CDR1 is MDHEN and CDR2 is SYDVKM. The CDR3 loop spans 13 amino acids. In nucleotides, the CDR3 is TGTGCCAGCAGTTTATACGGTCATCAGCCCCAGCATTTT. This translates into CASSLYGHQPQHF.

The J gene is TRBJ2-7, the V gene TRBV10-3, with TRBD2 matching 9 bases. V gave up 2 bases and J gave up 4 bases; unmatched junction bases: 9. Germline CDR1 reads ENHRY; CDR2 reads SYGVKD. This CDR3 has 16 amino acids. CDR3 bases: TGTGCCATCAGTGAGCGCGGGAGGGCCTCCCGATACGAGCAGTACTTC. Amino acids: CAISERGRASRYEQYF.

The chain couples TRBV18 to TRBJ2-7; D call uncertain. Per the germline V gene, CDR1 is KGHSH and CDR2 is LQKENI. The CDR3 has 15 residues. The germline V and J ends were trimmed by 0 bases and 3 bases, with 12 bases remaining between them. The CDR3 DNA is TGTGCCAGCTCACCACCGGTAGGGAATTACTACGAGCAGTACTTC. This codes for CASSPPVGNYYEQYF.

The chain employs TRBV7-2 and TRBJ2-1, with TRBD1 as a possible D gene (5 bases). V dropped 3 bases and J dropped 5 bases, with 14 bases sitting between them. The CDR3 totals 15 residues. The germline gives CDR1 SGHTA, CDR2 FQGNSA. The CDR3 region is CASSFDPQGNNEQFF. The CDR3, as DNA: TGTGCCAGCAGCTTCGATCCTCAGGGAAACAATGAGCAGTTCTTC.

The V gene is TRBV6-5, the J gene TRBJ1-1; no clear D. With 0 bases removed from V and 5 bases from J, the gap between germline ends came to 7 bases. CDR1 and CDR2 from the germline V gene are MNHEY and SVGAGI. CDR3 size: 13 residues. The CDR3: CASSYSQTTEAFF. The CDR3 DNA follows: TGTGCCAGCAGTTACTCCCAGACAACTGAAGCTTTCTTT.

The rearrangement uses TRBV27 and TRBJ2-7; 9 bases line up with TRBD2. The V gene's germline CDR1 is MNHEY and CDR2 SMNVEV (reference sequence). V shed 0 bases and J 5 bases; nucleotides not matched to a gene: 5. The CDR3 covers 15 residues. In DNA, the CDR3 is TGTGCCAGCAGTTTATCGGCTAGCGGGATCCACGAGCAGTACTTC. Its protein is CASSLSASGIHEQYF.

This chain connects TRBV5-1 to TRBJ2-7; 8 positions match TRBD1. V was pared by 3 bases and J by 0 bases, with 14 bases of the junction left unmatched. CDR1 is SGHRS and CDR2 is YFSETQ in the germline V gene. CDR3 size: 18 residues. CDR3 coding DNA: TGCGCCAGCAGCTCCTGGACAGGGCCCAGGGAAACCTCCTACGAGCAGTACTTC. Its protein is CASSSWTGPRETSYEQYF.